This is a list of T cell receptor beta chains from one sample in a study of blood T cell repertoires in COVID-19. This table comes from immunoSEQ multiplex PCR, and its TCRdb copy is limited to in-frame clones, with some not included. Of about 250,000 clones listed, roughly 84% were seen once; the top ten hold around 4%. The source material was peripheral blood. These receptors were obtained from a man aged 45 to 65 with active or convalescent COVID-19. CDR3s include the opening cysteine and the closing phenylalanine or tryptophan.

J gene: TRBJ2-3; V gene: TRBV5-1; CDR3 protein: CASSSGQGSSFTDTQYF
J gene: TRBJ1-4; V gene: TRBV5-5; CDR3 protein: CASSHGRDEEKLFF
J gene: TRBJ1-2; V gene: TRBV11-2; CDR3 protein: CASSLVGGRGVWGYTF
J gene: TRBJ1-2; V gene: TRBV7-8; CDR3 protein: CASSVSWSDGYTF
J gene: TRBJ1-2; V gene: TRBV19; CDR3 protein: CASRGGGWGYTF
J gene: TRBJ1-4; V gene: TRBV2; CDR3 protein: CAVSGGPNEKLFF
J gene: TRBJ1-3; V gene: TRBV18; CDR3 protein: CASSPGQGNTIYF
J gene: TRBJ2-7; V gene: TRBV7-7; CDR3 protein: CASSVTLTGEQYF
J gene: TRBJ2-2; V gene: TRBV5-1; CDR3 protein: CASSPATSGGATGELFF
J gene: TRBJ2-2; V gene: TRBV4-2; CDR3 protein: CASSQPSGSNTGELFF
J gene: TRBJ1-6; V gene: TRBV6-4; CDR3 protein: CASSTDYSTPLHF
J gene: TRBJ2-5; V gene: TRBV18; CDR3 protein: CASSPFDSNQETQYF
J gene: TRBJ2-7; V gene: TRBV5-1; CDR3 protein: CASSFVESYEQYF
J gene: TRBJ2-1; V gene: TRBV2; CDR3 protein: CASTRRGVPSYNEQFF
J gene: TRBJ1-1; V gene: TRBV10-3; CDR3 protein: CAISASGGMGLNTEAFF
J gene: TRBJ2-3; V gene: TRBV18; CDR3 protein: CASSPRHLTDTQYF
J gene: TRBJ2-7; V gene: TRBV3-1/TRBV3-2; CDR3 protein: CASSLLADSSYEQYF
J gene: TRBJ2-3; V gene: TRBV14; CDR3 protein: CASSRRGTGLRGPDTQYF
J gene: TRBJ1-5; V gene: TRBV5-1; CDR3 protein: CASSLEGMSNQPQHF
J gene: TRBJ2-7; V gene: TRBV6-1; CDR3 protein: CASSEGRGGYEQYF
J gene: TRBJ2-1; V gene: TRBV6-1; CDR3 protein: CASSEALLGGSNEQFF
J gene: TRBJ2-1; V gene: TRBV5-1; CDR3 protein: CASSLPGLYNEQFF
J gene: TRBJ1-3; V gene: TRBV5-1; CDR3 protein: CASSPISGTGNTIYF
J gene: TRBJ2-2; V gene: TRBV7-9; CDR3 protein: CASSLPARGVGGELFF
J gene: TRBJ1-5; V gene: TRBV28; CDR3 protein: CASSLRPGGVNQPQHF
J gene: TRBJ1-3; V gene: TRBV30; CDR3 protein: CAWDREIGNTIYF
J gene: TRBJ1-6; V gene: TRBV18; CDR3 protein: CASSPRQGNSPLHF
J gene: TRBJ2-7; V gene: TRBV12-3/TRBV12-4; CDR3 protein: CASSNRNEQYF
J gene: TRBJ2-1; V gene: TRBV9; CDR3 protein: CASSAQGTSGGYNEQFF
J gene: TRBJ2-1; V gene: TRBV15; CDR3 protein: CATSSRLAGANEQFF
J gene: TRBJ2-2; V gene: TRBV5-5; CDR3 protein: CASSTQGAKTGELFF
J gene: TRBJ2-3; V gene: TRBV7-2; CDR3 protein: CASSSGLAGGTQYF
J gene: TRBJ2-7; V gene: TRBV30; CDR3 protein: CAWSKTGKEQYF
J gene: TRBJ1-5; V gene: TRBV19; CDR3 protein: CASSIQGKPQHF
J gene: TRBJ1-5; V gene: TRBV4-2; CDR3 protein: CASSLRQGGQPQHF
J gene: TRBJ1-1; V gene: TRBV2; CDR3 protein: CASGDRGFTEAFF
J gene: TRBJ2-5; V gene: TRBV7-7; CDR3 protein: CASSLGLAGSEETQYF
J gene: TRBJ1-1; V gene: TRBV7-2; CDR3 protein: CASSSPGGGNTEAFF
J gene: TRBJ1-2; V gene: TRBV2; CDR3 protein: CASSAHQQVGYTF
J gene: TRBJ2-2; V gene: TRBV30; CDR3 protein: CAWSVSRGFAGELFF
J gene: TRBJ2-2; V gene: TRBV19; CDR3 protein: CASSMASGGFNGELFF
J gene: TRBJ1-4; V gene: TRBV9; CDR3 protein: CASSVGQGEKLFF
J gene: TRBJ2-1; V gene: TRBV6-1; CDR3 protein: CASSEGGYSYNEQFF
J gene: TRBJ1-5; V gene: TRBV6-2/TRBV6-3; CDR3 protein: CASSPGTGYNQPQHF
J gene: TRBJ1-2; V gene: TRBV18; CDR3 protein: CASSSGTGLYGYTF
J gene: TRBJ1-5; V gene: TRBV6-2/TRBV6-3; CDR3 protein: CASSWGDSNQPQHF
J gene: TRBJ2-5; V gene: TRBV7-9; CDR3 protein: CASSSPVAGVFQETQYF
J gene: TRBJ2-1; V gene: TRBV11-2; CDR3 protein: CASGLGDYRAMRSYNEQFF
J gene: TRBJ1-2; V gene: TRBV27; CDR3 protein: CATRTGSYGYTF